The 23 T cell receptor beta chains below all came from one sample that was sequenced in a study of T cells expressing NK-cell markers. TCRdb re-called the 5' RACE reads and gives one entry per CDR3 protein, without DNA. The repertoire shows some 390,000 distinct CDR3 sequences; the top ten hold around a tenth. Sequencing input: blood T cells: a sorted CD56 or NKG2C T cell subset, CD4+ or CD8+ T cells, or bulk PBMC T cells (not recorded which). The receptors were gathered from a woman aged 50 to 60 in good health.

The V call is TRBV27, the J call TRBJ1-3; TCRdb selects TRBD1, and the lack of DNA leaves this call unchecked. CDR3 length equals 14 residues. Germline V gene data show CDR1 as MNHEY and CDR2 as SMNVEV (reference sequence). The CDR3 sequence: CASRPGGVGNTIYF.

The chain links TRBV29-1 to TRBJ2-2; TCRdb's assignment of TRBD2 cannot be checked, as there is no DNA. Germline V gene sequence: CDR1 SQVTM, CDR2 ANQGSEA. The CDR3 totals 14 residues. The CDR3 loop reads CSVRLAGVVGELFF.

The V and J genes are TRBV5-6 and TRBJ1-6; TCRdb indicates TRBD1, and absent DNA this call remains unverified. Germline assignment: CDR1 SGHDT and CDR2 YYEEEE. There are 15 residues in the CDR3. The CDR3 is CASSLYARGDSPLHF.

This rearrangement joins TRBV20-1 to TRBJ1-1; TCRdb outputs TRBD1, but without DNA this stays unchecked. Germline V gives CDR1 DFQATT, CDR2 SNEGSKA (reference sequence). The CDR3 is 13 amino acids. The CDR3 sequence: CSTRRGLDTEAFF.

The chain links TRBV20-1 to TRBJ2-1; the D call from TCRdb, TRBD2, cannot be confirmed without DNA. The CDR3 runs to 14 residues. Germline CDR1 reads DFQATT; CDR2 reads SNEGSKA (reference sequence). CDR3 residues: CSAGGTSAYNEQFF.

CDR3 residues: CASSKYGTSGSNGNEQFF. This rearrangement joins TRBV6-1 to TRBJ2-1; TCRdb returns TRBD2, unconfirmable since there is no DNA. The CDR3 contains 18 residues. Germline CDR1 is MNHNS and CDR2 is SASEGT.

This rearrangement joins TRBV6-5 to TRBJ2-1; TCRdb indicates TRBD1, and absent DNA this call remains unverified. This CDR3 region has 15 residues. Germline-derived CDR1 and CDR2 are MNHEY and SVGAGI. This CDR3 is CASSYSRGQGNEQFF.

CDR3 residues: CATSRVGHPNYEQYF. The V call is TRBV15, the J call TRBJ2-7. Looked up from germline, CDR1 is LNHNV and CDR2 is YYDKDF (reference sequence). The CDR3 is 15 amino acids. Supplemented by reference TRBV15 and TRBJ2-7, the full variable domain reads DAMVIQNPRYQVTQFGKPVTLSCSQTLNHNVMYWYQQKSSQAPKLLFHYYDKDFNNEADTPDNFQSRRPNTSFCFLDIRSPGLGDTAMYLCATSRVGHPNYEQYFGPGTRLTVT.

This chain uses TRBV11-2 with TRBJ2-7; TCRdb's D call, TRBD1, is unchecked because there is no DNA. This CDR3 has 15 residues. Germline V gene data show CDR1 as SGHAT and CDR2 as FQNNGV. The CDR3 spells CASSPIQGSPYEQYF.

The J gene is TRBJ2-5, the V gene TRBV11-2; the TCRdb D gene call, TRBD1, has no DNA to confirm it. The CDR3 totals 14 residues. Germline V gene data show CDR1 as SGHAT and CDR2 as FQNNGV. The CDR3 loop is CASSPQGAKETQYF. Together with reference TRBV11-2 and TRBJ2-5, the CDR3 gives the full variable domain: EAGVAQSPRYKIIEKRQSVAFWCNPISGHATLYWYQQILGQGPKLLIQFQNNGVVDDSQLPKDRFSAERLKGVDSTLKIQPAKLEDSAVYLCASSPQGAKETQYFGPGTRLLVL.

This sequence joins TRBV6-5 and TRBJ2-5. Germline CDR1 MNHEY, CDR2 SVGAGI. CDR3 length equals 11 residues. CDR3 in amino acids: CASTAGETQYF.

Here the CDR3 reads CASSSTVEGYTF. V is TRBV3-1 and J is TRBJ1-2; TCRdb calls TRBD1, which cannot be checked without DNA. The CDR3 covers 12 residues. CDR1 is LGHDT and CDR2 is YNNKEL in the germline V gene (reference sequence).

This sequence joins TRBV20-1 and TRBJ1-2; the TCRdb D gene call, TRBD1, has no DNA to confirm it. CDR1 and CDR2 from the germline V gene are DFQATT and SNEGSKA (reference sequence). The CDR3 sequence is 11 residues long. CDR3 residues: CSLKLGVGYTF.

The J gene is TRBJ2-3, the V gene TRBV7-2; the D gene TCRdb calls, TRBD2, cannot be checked with no DNA. This CDR3 is 15 amino acids long. The germline CDR1 and CDR2 sequences are SGHTA and FQGNSA. Here the CDR3 reads CASSLVATSTDTQYF.

CDR3 sequence reads: CASSAGWTGELFF. V gene TRBV2 combines with J gene TRBJ2-2; TCRdb gives TRBD1 as the D gene, but with no DNA this cannot be confirmed. CDR1 and CDR2 from the germline V gene are SNHLY and FYNNEI. This CDR3 comprises 13 residues.

The rearrangement links TRBV11-2 to TRBJ2-1; TCRdb selects TRBD2, and the lack of DNA leaves this call unchecked. The CDR3 sequence is 17 residues long. CDR1 and CDR2 (germline): SGHAT, FQNNGV. CDR3 loop: CASSSIISGRLRDEQFF.

The chain uses TRBV21-1 and TRBJ1-4. TRBV21-1 is annotated as a pseudogene. The CDR3 totals 11 residues. CDR3 residues: CASSKEEGRVF.

The chain uses TRBV14 and TRBJ2-1; TCRdb designates TRBD1, a call that cannot be tested without DNA. Germline V lookup: CDR1 SGHDN, CDR2 FVKESK. This CDR3 spans 16 amino acids. The CDR3 sequence is CASSPSTGGAASEQFF.

The CDR3 sequence: CASSLSGTGEQFF. This chain joins TRBV7-9 and TRBJ2-1. The CDR3 runs to 13 residues. Germline V lookup: CDR1 SEHNR, CDR2 FQNEAQ (reference sequence).

The rearrangement uses TRBV25-1 and TRBJ1-2; as DNA is missing, the TRBD1 call by TCRdb cannot be tested. This CDR3 has 15 amino acids. The germline CDR1 and CDR2 sequences are MGHDK and SYGVNS. CDR3 protein: CASRGTGGGFYGYTF.

The rearrangement joins TRBV27 to TRBJ1-5. This CDR3 has 12 residues. Germline-derived CDR1 and CDR2 are MNHEY and SMNVEV (reference sequence). The CDR3 here is CASSVPNQPQHF.

This rearrangement joins TRBV5-1 to TRBJ1-1. Germline values: CDR1 SGHRS, CDR2 YFSETQ. The CDR3 contains 15 residues. CDR3: CASQDTKVGSTEAFF.

The CDR3 loop is CASSPGVRTSNNEQFF. This chain uses TRBV5-1 with TRBJ2-1; TCRdb's D call, TRBD2, is unchecked because there is no DNA. The CDR3 spans 16 residues. CDR1 SGHRS and CDR2 YFSETQ come from the germline V gene.